Listed below are T cell receptor beta chains from one sample, sequenced in a study of T cell responses to AZD1222 COVID-19 vaccine. Libraries were prepared by immunoSEQ multiplex PCR; TCRdb keeps only in-frame clonotypes and omits some of them. The table records some 150,000 clones, more than 70% of them present only once. The sample here was peripheral blood, taken 28 days after the second AZD1222 dose. Receptors originate from an adult who received the AZD1222 COVID-19 vaccine. Each CDR3 is given with its conserved first and last residue. Fields, in order: clone size, D gene, V gene, J gene, CDR3 protein, CDR3 DNA. D genes are given only for firm matches. For some rows the clone size is stated as once, few or many, or as a class when expanded; others skip it.

.	.	TRBV6-2/TRBV6-3	TRBJ2-1	CASSYYTITKKGPEQFF	TGTGCCAGCAGTTACTACACGATTACTAAAAAGGGGCCTGAGCAGTTCTTC
.	.	TRBV9	TRBJ1-4	CASSVGPPPTEKLFF	TGTGCCAGCAGCGTCGGACCGCCTCCAACTGAAAAACTGTTTTTT
.	.	TRBV7-2	TRBJ1-4	CASSSPNEKLFF	TGTGCCAGCAGCTCACCCAATGAAAAACTGTTTTTT
.	TRBD2	TRBV4-1	TRBJ2-3	CASSQPGLAGLDTQYF	TGCGCCAGCAGCCAACCGGGACTAGCGGGGTTAGATACGCAGTATTTT
.	.	TRBV28	TRBJ1-5	CASRWVGTSQPQHF	TGTGCCAGCAGGTGGGTTGGGACGAGTCAGCCCCAGCATTTT
.	.	TRBV5-6	TRBJ1-1	CASSFWGASTEAFF	TGTGCCAGCAGCTTTTGGGGGGCGAGCACTGAAGCTTTCTTT
.	TRBD2	TRBV5-1	TRBJ2-7	CASRRGGDMTYEQYF	TGCGCCAGCAGACGCGGGGGAGATATGACCTACGAGCAGTACTTC
.	TRBD2	TRBV7-8	TRBJ2-2	CASSLARGERRTGELFF	TGTGCCAGCAGCTTAGCCCGGGGGGAGCGTCGGACCGGGGAGCTGTTTTTT
.	.	TRBV11-1	TRBJ2-2	CASSLRGISGTGELFF	TGTGCCAGCAGCTTAAGGGGGATCTCGGGGACCGGGGAGCTGTTTTTT
few	.	TRBV19	TRBJ1-1	CASSSQGLGTEAFF	TGTGCCAGTAGCTCTCAGGGGCTTGGCACTGAAGCTTTCTTT
.	TRBD1	TRBV28	TRBJ1-6	CASRQGSDSPLHF	TGTGCCAGCAGACAGGGGAGTGATTCACCCCTCCACTTT
.	.	TRBV28	TRBJ1-3	CASSPSDSSGNTIYF	TGTGCCAGCAGTCCCTCCGACAGTTCTGGAAACACCATATATTTT
.	.	TRBV24-1	TRBJ1-2	CATSPTGTGYTF	TGTGCCACCAGTCCAACAGGGACTGGCTACACCTTC
once	TRBD2	TRBV30	TRBJ2-1	CAWSATSDAPLEQFF	TGTGCCTGGAGCGCAACTAGCGACGCGCCCCTGGAGCAGTTCTTC
.	TRBD1	TRBV10-3	TRBJ1-1	CAITETGGVTEAFF	TGTGCCATCACCGAGACAGGGGGGGTCACTGAAGCTTTCTTT
.	.	TRBV4-3	TRBJ1-4	CASSQESTATNEKLFF	TGCGCCAGCAGCCAAGAATCAACCGCAACTAATGAAAAACTGTTTTTT
once	.	TRBV7-9	TRBJ2-7	CAIDFGAPYEQYF	TGTGCCATAGACTTTGGAGCCCCCTACGAGCAGTACTTC
.	TRBD1	TRBV28	TRBJ1-2	CASRVKDRGYGYTF	TGTGCCAGCAGAGTAAAAGACAGGGGTTATGGCTACACCTTC
.	.	TRBV2	TRBJ2-1	CASTLINSGEQFF	TGTGCCAGCACCTTGATTAATTCCGGCGAGCAGTTCTTC
.	.	TRBV28	TRBJ1-1	CASSLPTENTEAFF	TGTGCCAGCAGTTTACCGACGGAGAACACTGAAGCTTTCTTT
.	.	TRBV5-1	TRBJ1-2	CASKPEYNYGYTF	TGCGCCAGCAAACCAGAGTATAACTATGGCTACACCTTC
once	.	TRBV29-1	TRBJ1-1	CSAGAARTEAFF	TGCAGCGCTGGGGCGGCCAGGACTGAAGCTTTCTTT
.	.	TRBV18	TRBJ1-4	CASSPTSSGTDVFF	TGTGCCAGCTCACCCACCTCATCTGGGACGGACGTCTTTTTT